Listed below are T cell receptor beta chains from one sample, sequenced in a study of blood T cells in healthy people across ages. MiXCR was run by TCRdb on the 5' RACE reads, yielding one entry per CDR3 protein. The data contain about 670,000 distinct CDR3 sequences, less than 45% of them singletons. Source material: blood. The receptors shown here come from an older man in good health. Each CDR3 is given with its conserved first and last residue. D genes are given only for firm matches. Clone size, where shown, is once, few, many, or a class for clones that have expanded.

TRBJ1-2 | . | TRBD1 | TRBV7-2 | TGTGCCAGCAGTTTGCAGGACAGGGGTGGCTACACCTTC | CASSLQDRGGYTF
TRBJ2-3 | once | TRBD1 | TRBV5-1 | TGCGCCAGCAGCTTAGAGGGGGCCTCCAGCACAGATACGCAGTATTTT | CASSLEGASSTDTQYF
TRBJ2-5 | few | . | TRBV15 | TGTGCCACCAGCAGTAGGTGGGATGGGGAGACCCAGTACTTC | CATSSRWDGETQYF
TRBJ1-4 | few | TRBD1 | TRBV24-1 | TGTGCCGCCCAGAGGGCAGGGGGCGAAAAACTGTTTTTT | CAAQRAGGEKLFF
TRBJ2-6 | many | . | TRBV15 | TGTGCCACCAGCAGGGGCAATTTTGGGGCCAACGTCCTGACTTTC | CATSRGNFGANVLTF
TRBJ2-5 | many | . | TRBV6-6 | TGTGCCAGCAGTAGGAGTGGTTTGGAGACCCAGTACTTC | CASSRSGLETQYF
TRBJ1-6 | . | . | TRBV20-1 | TGCAGTGCCGAAACTGGACGGAAGAATTCACCCCCCCACTTT | CSAETGRKNSPPHF
TRBJ2-1 | few | . | TRBV28 | TGTGCCAGCAGTTTAGTACAACCCAACAATGAGCAGTTCTTC | CASSLVQPNNEQFF
TRBJ2-2 | . | . | TRBV5-1 | TGCGCCAGCACGCCGACACGCGGAGCGGCCGGGGAGCTGTTTTTT | CASTPTRGAAGELFF
TRBJ2-3 | few | . | TRBV7-2 | TGTGCCAGCAGACTCCGGGAGCGACTCGGGGATACGCAGTATTTT | CASRLRERLGDTQYF
TRBJ1-1 | . | . | TRBV30 | TGTGCCTGGGAGGGGAGTTGGGACACCAACACTGAAGCTTTCTTT | CAWEGSWDTNTEAFF
TRBJ2-1 | few | TRBD2 | TRBV20-1 | TGCAGTGCTCTTGCTAGCGGGCGCTACAATGAGCAGTTCTTC | CSALASGRYNEQFF
TRBJ2-3 | few | TRBD2 | TRBV29-1 | TGCAGCGTTAATCCGGCTAGCGGGAAATTGGGGACAGATACGCAGTATTTT | CSVNPASGKLGTDTQYF
TRBJ2-3 | . | TRBD2 | TRBV6-6 | TGTGCCAGCAGTCTTCTAGCGGAGAGCACAGATACGCAGTATTTT | CASSLLAESTDTQYF
TRBJ2-1 | few | TRBD2 | TRBV2 | TGTGCCAGTGAGGGACGCGGGGGGAATGTCAATGAGCAGTTCTTC | CASEGRGGNVNEQFF
TRBJ2-7 | . | . | TRBV20-1 | TGCAGTGCTAGAGATAGGAGGGGAAGCCCCTACGAGCAGTACTTC | CSARDRRGSPYEQYF